This T cell receptor (delta chain) derives from a study of Vδ1+ human thymocytes. Study results and limitations: The authors advised highly purified populations and single-cell validation. Highly polyclonal TRG and TRD repertoires with Gaussian CDR3 length distributions appeared in thymus. Roughly 22% of thymic delta-chain sequences were Vdelta2, with few Vdelta3, unlike blood Vdelta1+ controls.

The sorted cells were CD3+ Vdelta1+ Vdelta2- thymocytes from alphabeta-depleted thymus. Vdelta1+ thymocyte sorts reached between roughly 96% and 99.6% purity. This clone has more than one count but fewer than ten. The target antigen is unknown. The template was reverse-transcribed extracted RNA. Pooled V-gene forward primers with one constant-region reverse primer generated the CDR3 amplicons by multiplex PCR. TCRdb re-called the multiplex PCR reads with CATT. The sample shows about 27,000 delta-chain clones, approximately 30% of them seen only once. Germline CDR1 TSWWSYY, CDR2 QGS. The germline V and J ends were trimmed by 1 base and 0 bases, with 12 bases remaining between them. CDR3 length: 16 amino acids.

The TCR originated in a boy less than two years old who had congenital heart surgery. Sequencing used Vdelta1+ gamma-delta thymocytes from the thymus. Described subset: FACS-sorted CD3+ TCRalphabeta- TCRVdelta1+ TCRVdelta2- thymocytes. This chain connects TRDV1 to TRDJ1, with D uncertain. Written as DNA, the CDR3 is TGTGCTCTTGGGGAACGTGAAGGATTCTACACCGATAAACTCATCTTT. It yields the protein CALGEREGFYTDKLIF.